This T cell receptor (delta chain) was sequenced in a study of human gamma delta and Vdelta1 T cells (dated by TCRdb to the late 2010s). Study-wide context: The study examined Delta One T cells, which are Vd1+ gamma-delta T cells, as cytotoxic effectors against acute myeloid leukemia.

The library was prepared using PCR. TCRdb names Illumina MiSeq as the instrument used. Clones were re-identified by TCRdb from the public reads with CATT, and rows with the same DNA were merged. This sample gives fewer than 7,000 delta-chain clones in total; more than 9% of them show up just once. In total, the top ten clones hold about 14% of the sample. There are 20 amino acids in the CDR3, from cysteine to phenylalanine inclusive. Of all the DNA, just the CDR3 is kept, 60 bases in frame from base 1. V and J are trimmed by 0 bases and 3 bases, and the gene matches miss 17 bases of the junction. The germline V gene supplies CDR1 TSWWSYY and CDR2 QGS. A note on this clone: The antigen it binds to is not known. A much larger clonotype is one base distant, so this may be a read error. Other nucleotide sequences in the sample specify the same CDR3.

The chain joins TRDV1 to TRDJ1; 9 central nucleotides agree with TRDD3. The material sequenced was naive CD27+ Vdelta1 gamma-delta T cells from blood. This receptor was obtained from a human donor in good health. The CDR3: CALGELRRSSGGWLSDKLIF. The nucleotide sequence is TGTGCTCTTGGGGAACTGCGTCGTTCGTCTGGGGGATGGCTATCCGATAAACTCATCTTT.